Sequencing of this T cell receptor (beta chain) was carried out in a study of shared clonotypes between healthy human individuals. V was trimmed by 1 base and J by 3 bases, leaving 9 bases between them. Per the germline V gene, CDR1 is MDHEN and CDR2 is SYDVKM. The CDR3 runs to 14 residues. Clones were sequenced by immunoSEQ multiplex PCR, and TCRdb holds only the in-frame ones, with some missing. The table includes fewer than 150,000 clones, 65% to 75% detected once. The V gene is TRBV28, the J gene TRBJ1-2; D remains ambiguous. The sequencing sample was made of memory CD8+ T cells sorted from blood. Subset described: CD45RO+ cells pooled with CCR7-negative TemRA cells. The receptor's source is a woman in her twenties or thirties in good health. The CDR3 reads CASSLYGGYYGYTF. CDR3 coding DNA: TGTGCCAGCAGTTTATATGGCGGATACTATGGCTACACCTTC.